Shown below are 21 T cell receptor beta chains from a single sample sequenced in a study of CXCR3-negative and CXCR3-positive naive CD8 T cells. The libraries of TRB cDNA were prepared using 5' RACE with UMI labels. TCRdb reworked the 5' RACE reads into one entry per CDR3 protein, no DNA. The sample table sets out about 57,000 distinct CDR3 sequences. The sequenced sample consisted of memory CD8+ T cells from blood. The origin of the receptors is a human donor in good health. Some clones in this sample may be carry-over from other donors' samples.

This sequence joins TRBV18 and TRBJ2-5; the TCRdb D gene call, TRBD1, has no DNA to confirm it. The CDR3 is 14 amino acids. The V gene's germline CDR1 is KGHSH and CDR2 LQKENI. CDR3 protein: CASSPPGQQETQYF.

This chain connects TRBV4-2 to TRBJ2-7. CDR1 LGHNA and CDR2 YNFKEQ come from the germline V gene. This CDR3 has 13 amino acids. The CDR3 loop reads CASSQEAKGEQYF.

This CDR3 is CASSYVTGSILRGYTF. V is TRBV6-2 or TRBV6-3 and J is TRBJ1-2; the TCRdb call, TRBD1, lacks DNA for checking. The V gene's germline CDR1 is MNHEY and CDR2 SVGEGT. This CDR3 has 16 amino acids.

The V gene is TRBV29-1, the J gene TRBJ2-7; the D call from TCRdb, TRBD1, cannot be confirmed without DNA. The CDR3 runs 12 residues. From germline, CDR1 is SQVTM and CDR2 ANQGSEA. This chain's CDR3 is CSVEGLGAESYF.

According to its frequency, this clonotype is medium-sized. This rearrangement joins TRBV29-1 to TRBJ2-6. This CDR3 is built from 14 residues. Per germline, CDR1 SQVTM and CDR2 ANQGSEA. The CDR3 spells CSVGMGFGANVLTF.

This clonotype is medium-sized (0.01 to 0.1%) by frequency. V and J are TRBV5-1 and TRBJ2-7. The CDR3 consists of 20 residues. CDR1 and CDR2 from the germline V gene are SGHRS and YFSETQ. The CDR3 sequence is CASSLGRTSDVNLYTYEQYF.

The V gene is TRBV29-1, the J gene TRBJ1-1; TCRdb's D call, TRBD1, is unchecked because there is no DNA. CDR1 is SQVTM, CDR2 ANQGSEA, per germline. This CDR3 spans 13 amino acids. CDR3: CSARTGYEPEAFF.

The genes are TRBV29-1 and TRBJ2-5; TCRdb indicates TRBD1, and absent DNA this call remains unverified. CDR3 length: 13 residues. Germline values: CDR1 SQVTM, CDR2 ANQGSEA. This chain's CDR3 is CSVEFQGEETQYF.

The V gene is TRBV29-1, the J gene TRBJ2-7; TCRdb gives TRBD1 as the D gene, but with no DNA this cannot be confirmed. This CDR3 is 16 amino acids long. The germline V gene encodes CDR1 SQVTM and CDR2 ANQGSEA. The chain's CDR3 is CSVEGGREQGAYEQYF.

This rearrangement joins TRBV27 to TRBJ2-7; TCRdb names TRBD2, which stays unverified in the absence of DNA. Germline lookup yields CDR1 MNHEY and CDR2 SMNVEV (reference sequence). CDR3 size: 14 residues. This chain's CDR3 is CASSPSGGAYEQYF.

The chain joins TRBV29-1 to TRBJ2-5. Germline CDR1 SQVTM, CDR2 ANQGSEA. The CDR3 has 12 residues. The CDR3 spells CSVKTRKETQYF.

The chain joins TRBV29-1 to TRBJ2-7; checking the TCRdb D call of TRBD1 is not possible without DNA. This CDR3 spans 12 amino acids. The germline V gene encodes CDR1 SQVTM and CDR2 ANQGSEA. The CDR3 region is CSVDVPGYEQYF.

The chain recombines TRBV29-1 with TRBJ2-1. The CDR3 contains 13 residues. In germline, CDR1 is SQVTM, CDR2 ANQGSEA. The CDR3 protein is CSVEDVTRNEQFF.

The V call is TRBV29-1, the J call TRBJ1-1; TCRdb calls TRBD1, which cannot be checked without DNA. Germline V CDR1 and CDR2: SQVTM, ANQGSEA. The CDR3 sequence is 13 residues long. The CDR3 sequence is CSVGGWFEEGAFF.

V usage is TRBV7-9 and J usage is TRBJ1-1; without DNA, the TCRdb call of TRBD1 cannot be checked. CDR1 and CDR2 (germline): SEHNR, FQNEAQ (reference sequence). The CDR3 spans 15 residues. CDR3 sequence reads: CASSLHRGLDTEAFF.

J is TRBJ2-1 and V is TRBV29-1; TCRdb lists TRBD2, though no DNA is available to test this call. In germline, CDR1 is SQVTM, CDR2 ANQGSEA. CDR3 length: 15 residues. This CDR3 is CSVAVGPSSYNEQFF.

The chain links TRBV20-1 to TRBJ2-7; TCRdb designates TRBD2, a call that cannot be tested without DNA. The CDR3 totals 16 residues. Looked up from germline, CDR1 is DFQATT and CDR2 is SNEGSKA (reference sequence). CDR3 residues: CSARPELALGLGEQYF.

This clonotype shows up as medium-sized by frequency. This chain links TRBV20-1 with TRBJ1-1. The CDR3 consists of 13 residues. Germline CDR1 and CDR2: DFQATT and SNEGSKA (reference sequence). CDR3 sequence: CSAGGTGHTEAFF.

J is TRBJ2-7 and V is TRBV30; the TCRdb D gene call, TRBD1, has no DNA to confirm it. CDR3 length: 12 residues. From germline, CDR1 is GTSNPN and CDR2 SVGIG (reference sequence). CDR3 sequence: CAWRGDSCEQYF. Based on the CDR3 plus reference TRBV30 and TRBJ2-7, the full variable domain is SQTIHQWPATLVQPVGSPLSLECTVEGTSNPNLYWYRQAAGRGLQLLFYSVGIGQISSEVPQNLSASRPQDRQFILSSKKLLLSDSGFYLCAWRGDSCEQYFGPGTRLTVT.

The chain carries TRBV7-3 and TRBJ2-3; without DNA, the TCRdb call of TRBD1 cannot be checked. The CDR3 is made up of 13 amino acids. Germline V gene lookup returns CDR1 SGHTA and CDR2 FQGTGA. The CDR3 region is CASSRRQADTQYF.

The CDR3 sequence: CASSFAGTLEHLHF. V gene TRBV11-2 combines with J gene TRBJ1-6; TCRdb's D call of TRBD1 is untestable without DNA. Per the germline V gene, CDR1 is SGHAT and CDR2 is FQNNGV. The CDR3 is made up of 14 amino acids.